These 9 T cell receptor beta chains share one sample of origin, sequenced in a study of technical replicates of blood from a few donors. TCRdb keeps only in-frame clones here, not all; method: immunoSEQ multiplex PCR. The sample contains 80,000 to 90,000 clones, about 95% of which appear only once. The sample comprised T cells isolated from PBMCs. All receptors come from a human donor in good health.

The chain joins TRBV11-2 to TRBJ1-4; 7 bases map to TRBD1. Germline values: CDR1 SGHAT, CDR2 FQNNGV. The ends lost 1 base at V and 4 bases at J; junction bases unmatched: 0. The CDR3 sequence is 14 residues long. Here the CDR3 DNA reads TGTGCCAGCAGCTTAGGACAGGGTAATGAAAAACTGTTTTTT. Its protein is CASSLGQGNEKLFF.

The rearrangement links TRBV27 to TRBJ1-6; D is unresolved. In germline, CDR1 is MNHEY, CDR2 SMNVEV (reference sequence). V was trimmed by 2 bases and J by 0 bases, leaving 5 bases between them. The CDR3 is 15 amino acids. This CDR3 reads CASSLEGSYNSPLHF. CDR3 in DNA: TGTGCCAGCAGTTTAGAGGGCTCCTATAATTCACCCCTCCACTTT.

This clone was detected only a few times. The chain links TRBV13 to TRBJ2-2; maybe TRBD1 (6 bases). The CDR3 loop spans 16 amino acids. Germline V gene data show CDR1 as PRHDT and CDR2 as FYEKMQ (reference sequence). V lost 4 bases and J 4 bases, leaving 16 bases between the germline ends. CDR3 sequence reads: CASSSQGYWGTGELFF. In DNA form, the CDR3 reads TGTGCCAGCAGCTCCCAGGGGTATTGGGGCACCGGGGAGCTGTTTTTT.

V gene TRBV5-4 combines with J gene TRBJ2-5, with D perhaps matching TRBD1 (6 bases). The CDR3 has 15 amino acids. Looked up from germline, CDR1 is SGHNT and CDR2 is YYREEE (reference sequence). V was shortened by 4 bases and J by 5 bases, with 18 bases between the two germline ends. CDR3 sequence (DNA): TGTGCCAGCAGCCCGGGACAAGGGGCTTTCGAGACCCAGTACTTC. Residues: CASSPGQGAFETQYF.

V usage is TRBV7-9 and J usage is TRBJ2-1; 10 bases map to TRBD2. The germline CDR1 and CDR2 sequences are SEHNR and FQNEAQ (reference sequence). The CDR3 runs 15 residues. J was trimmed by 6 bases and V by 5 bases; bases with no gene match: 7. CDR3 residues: CASSLTSGNGNEQFF. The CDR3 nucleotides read TGTGCCAGCAGCCTTACTAGCGGGAATGGCAATGAGCAGTTCTTC.

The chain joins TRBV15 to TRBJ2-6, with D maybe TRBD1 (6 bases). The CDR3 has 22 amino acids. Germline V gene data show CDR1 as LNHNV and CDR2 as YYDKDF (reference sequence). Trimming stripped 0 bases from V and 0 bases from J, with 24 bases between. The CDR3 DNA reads TGTGCCACCAGCAGAGAAGAGATCGGACAGTTGATATTCGCCTCTGGGGCCAACGTCCTGACTTTC. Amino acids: CATSREEIGQLIFASGANVLTF.

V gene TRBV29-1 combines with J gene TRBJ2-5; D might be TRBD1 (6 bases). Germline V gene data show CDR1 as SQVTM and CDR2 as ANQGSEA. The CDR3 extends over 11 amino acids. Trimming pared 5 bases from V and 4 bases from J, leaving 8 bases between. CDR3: CSVSQGETQYF. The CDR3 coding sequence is TGCAGCGTTTCACAGGGAGAGACCCAGTACTTC.

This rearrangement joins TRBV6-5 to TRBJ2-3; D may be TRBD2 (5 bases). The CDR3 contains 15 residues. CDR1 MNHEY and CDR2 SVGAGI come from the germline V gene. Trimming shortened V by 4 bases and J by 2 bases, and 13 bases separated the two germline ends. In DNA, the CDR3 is TGTGCCAGCAGTTCCCCCCGGACTCTCACAGATACGCAGTATTTT. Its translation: CASSSPRTLTDTQYF.

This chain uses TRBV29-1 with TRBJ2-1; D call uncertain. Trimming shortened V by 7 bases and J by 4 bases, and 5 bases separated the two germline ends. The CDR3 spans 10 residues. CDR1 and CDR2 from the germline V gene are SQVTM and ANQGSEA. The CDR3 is CSAVYNEQFF. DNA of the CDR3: TGCAGCGCCGTTTACAATGAGCAGTTCTTC.